The rows below give T cell receptor beta chains drawn from one sample of a study of blood T cell repertoires in COVID-19. Here immunoSEQ multiplex PCR was the method, and the copy in TCRdb shows in-frame clones only, minus some. In the table there are about 120,000 clones, 88% of which are singletons. Sequenced sample: peripheral blood. The origin of the receptors is a human donor in a cohort sampled during active COVID-19. CDR3s include the opening cysteine and the closing phenylalanine or tryptophan. Fields, in order: J gene, V gene, clone size, D gene, CDR3 length, CDR3 DNA, CDR3 protein. The D gene is left open where the match is weak. Expanded clones are given a class, and other clones once, few, many or no size at all.

j_gene: TRBJ2-5; v_gene: TRBV3-1/TRBV3-2; abundance: -; d_gene: -; len: 13; CDR3nt: TGTGCCAGCAGCCAAGATCGAGAGGAGACCCAGTACTTC; CDR3aa: CASSQDREETQYF
j_gene: TRBJ1-4; v_gene: TRBV27; abundance: -; d_gene: TRBD1; len: 14; CDR3nt: TGTGCCAGCAGCCCAACAGGGGTGGAGGTAAAACTGTTTTTT; CDR3aa: CASSPTGVEVKLFF
j_gene: TRBJ2-7; v_gene: TRBV5-1; abundance: -; d_gene: -; len: 14; CDR3nt: TGCGCCAGCAGCTTGGCCGAACGGTCCTACGAGCAGTACTTC; CDR3aa: CASSLAERSYEQYF
j_gene: TRBJ2-5; v_gene: TRBV19; abundance: -; d_gene: TRBD2; len: 15; CDR3nt: TGTGCCAGTAGTATCGGGACTAGCGGAATGGAGACCCAGTACTTC; CDR3aa: CASSIGTSGMETQYF
j_gene: TRBJ1-4; v_gene: TRBV10-3; abundance: once; d_gene: -; len: 13; CDR3nt: TGTGCCATCAAACAGGTCGGGAGTGAAAAACTGTTTTTT; CDR3aa: CAIKQVGSEKLFF
j_gene: TRBJ2-7; v_gene: TRBV2; abundance: -; d_gene: TRBD2; len: 13; CDR3nt: TGTGCCAGTCTCCGGGGGGAATCATACGAGCAGTACTTC; CDR3aa: CASLRGESYEQYF
j_gene: TRBJ1-1; v_gene: TRBV7-6; abundance: -; d_gene: TRBD1; len: 18; CDR3nt: TGTGCCAGCAGCTTATATGCAGGGGGCAGTGGTGTGAACACTGAAGCTTTCTTT; CDR3aa: CASSLYAGGSGVNTEAFF
j_gene: TRBJ2-7; v_gene: TRBV13; abundance: -; d_gene: TRBD2; len: 20; CDR3nt: TGTGCCAGCAGCTTAGGAATTGGGTTGCGACTAGCGGGTACCTCCATGGAGCAGTACTTC; CDR3aa: CASSLGIGLRLAGTSMEQYF
j_gene: TRBJ2-7; v_gene: TRBV6-6; abundance: -; d_gene: TRBD2; len: 16; CDR3nt: TGTGCCAGCAGTTACACTTCTAGCGGTCCCTCCTACGAGCAGTACTTC; CDR3aa: CASSYTSSGPSYEQYF
j_gene: TRBJ2-4; v_gene: TRBV5-1; abundance: -; d_gene: -; len: 14; CDR3nt: TGCGCCAGCAGCTCCGGACAGTCCAAAAACATTCAGTACTTC; CDR3aa: CASSSGQSKNIQYF
j_gene: TRBJ2-7; v_gene: TRBV18; abundance: -; d_gene: TRBD2; len: 15; CDR3nt: TGTGCCAGCTCACTCGGAGCGGGGGGTAGTTACGAGCAGTACTTC; CDR3aa: CASSLGAGGSYEQYF
j_gene: TRBJ2-5; v_gene: TRBV27; abundance: -; d_gene: TRBD2; len: 15; CDR3nt: TGTGCCAGCAGTCGGACTAGCGGCCGCCAAGAGACCCAGTACTTC; CDR3aa: CASSRTSGRQETQYF
j_gene: TRBJ2-2; v_gene: TRBV5-6; abundance: -; d_gene: TRBD2; len: 16; CDR3nt: TGTGCCAGCAGCTTAAAGCTAGCGGGTCACACCGGGGAGCTGTTTTTT; CDR3aa: CASSLKLAGHTGELFF
j_gene: TRBJ2-3; v_gene: TRBV9; abundance: -; d_gene: TRBD2; len: 19; CDR3nt: TGTGCCAGCAGCGTAACGCCCGGGACTAGCGGGAGGGCCCCAAATACGCAGTATTTT; CDR3aa: CASSVTPGTSGRAPNTQYF
j_gene: TRBJ2-1; v_gene: TRBV29-1; abundance: -; d_gene: -; len: 16; CDR3nt: TGCAGCGTCCGCCCCCCGTCAGGCCTTCCTTGGAATGAGCAGTTCTTC; CDR3aa: CSVRPPSGLPWNEQFF
j_gene: TRBJ2-3; v_gene: TRBV5-1; abundance: -; d_gene: -; len: 17; CDR3nt: TGCGCCAGCGGGGGGGGGCCGGGACGACCCGGCACAGATACGCAGTATTTT; CDR3aa: CASGGGPGRPGTDTQYF
j_gene: TRBJ1-2; v_gene: TRBV20-1; abundance: -; d_gene: -; len: 11; CDR3nt: TGCAGTGCCGGGGGGGACTATGGCTACACCTTC; CDR3aa: CSAGGDYGYTF
j_gene: TRBJ1-5; v_gene: TRBV28; abundance: -; d_gene: -; len: 14; CDR3nt: TGTGCCAGCACCCCAGTATACCAGAATCAGCCCCAGCATTTT; CDR3aa: CASTPVYQNQPQHF
j_gene: TRBJ1-2; v_gene: TRBV2; abundance: few; d_gene: -; len: 13; CDR3nt: TGTGCCAGCAGTGTGGCAGGGCTTACTGGCTACACCTTC; CDR3aa: CASSVAGLTGYTF
j_gene: TRBJ2-5; v_gene: TRBV5-6; abundance: -; d_gene: TRBD2; len: 13; CDR3nt: TGTGCCAGCAGCACCGGGACTAGCGGGGGGGAGTACTTC; CDR3aa: CASSTGTSGGEYF
j_gene: TRBJ2-5; v_gene: TRBV19; abundance: -; d_gene: -; len: 14; CDR3nt: TGTGCCAGTAGTATAGTGAGTTTAACCCAGACCCAGTACTTC; CDR3aa: CASSIVSLTQTQYF
j_gene: TRBJ2-3; v_gene: TRBV5-4; abundance: -; d_gene: TRBD2; len: 17; CDR3nt: TGTGCCAGCAGCCTGCGGCCGGGACTAGCCGGGTTAGATACGCAGTATTTT; CDR3aa: CASSLRPGLAGLDTQYF
j_gene: TRBJ2-3; v_gene: TRBV18; abundance: many; d_gene: TRBD2; len: 14; CDR3nt: TGTGCCAGCTCACCGCTGACTAGCTTGGATACGCAGTATTTT; CDR3aa: CASSPLTSLDTQYF
j_gene: TRBJ1-1; v_gene: TRBV10-2; abundance: once; d_gene: -; len: 14; CDR3nt: TGCGCCAGCATGACTGTGGGGGGGGTCACTGAAGCTTTCTTT; CDR3aa: CASMTVGGVTEAFF
j_gene: TRBJ2-1; v_gene: TRBV5-1; abundance: -; d_gene: -; len: 15; CDR3nt: TGCGCCAGTACAGTGGAGGGGAGTACCTACAATGAGCAGTTCTTC; CDR3aa: CASTVEGSTYNEQFF
j_gene: TRBJ2-7; v_gene: TRBV27; abundance: -; d_gene: -; len: 13; CDR3nt: TGTGCCAGCAGCTCGCGGGCCTCCTACGAGCAGTACTTC; CDR3aa: CASSSRASYEQYF
j_gene: TRBJ2-2; v_gene: TRBV11-3; abundance: -; d_gene: -; len: 12; CDR3nt: TGTGCCAGCAGCTATTCAACCGGGGAGCTGTTTTTT; CDR3aa: CASSYSTGELFF
j_gene: TRBJ1-2; v_gene: TRBV2; abundance: -; d_gene: -; len: 16; CDR3nt: TGTGCCAGCAGTGAAGGAAATACATACCTCCTCTATGGCTACACCTTC; CDR3aa: CASSEGNTYLLYGYTF
j_gene: TRBJ1-2; v_gene: TRBV19; abundance: -; d_gene: -; len: 13; CDR3nt: TGTGCCACCCTGTCGGGACACGGACTCGGCTACACCTTC; CDR3aa: CATLSGHGLGYTF
j_gene: TRBJ1-5; v_gene: TRBV27; abundance: -; d_gene: -; len: 15; CDR3nt: TGTGCCAGCAGAATACAGGGTTGGGGCAATCAGCCCCAGCATTTT; CDR3aa: CASRIQGWGNQPQHF
j_gene: TRBJ2-7; v_gene: TRBV24-1; abundance: -; d_gene: -; len: 13; CDR3nt: TGTGCCACCAGTGATCCGGGGGACCTCGAGCAGTACTTC; CDR3aa: CATSDPGDLEQYF
j_gene: TRBJ2-2; v_gene: TRBV9; abundance: -; d_gene: -; len: 17; CDR3nt: TGTGCCAGCAGCCAAATGGGCCCGCCCGGGAACACCGGGGAGCTGTTTTTT; CDR3aa: CASSQMGPPGNTGELFF
j_gene: TRBJ2-3; v_gene: TRBV5-1; abundance: -; d_gene: -; len: 15; CDR3nt: TGCGCCAGCAGCTTGGCGGCAGGCTCCACAGATACGCAGTATTTT; CDR3aa: CASSLAAGSTDTQYF
j_gene: TRBJ2-5; v_gene: TRBV5-1; abundance: -; d_gene: TRBD1; len: 15; CDR3nt: TGCGCCAGCAGCTTGGGACAGGGCTTACAAGAGACCCAGTACTTC; CDR3aa: CASSLGQGLQETQYF
j_gene: TRBJ2-7; v_gene: TRBV5-6; abundance: -; d_gene: -; len: 14; CDR3nt: TGTGCCAGCAGCTTGGCCGGTAAGTCCTACGAGCAGTACTTC; CDR3aa: CASSLAGKSYEQYF
j_gene: TRBJ1-5; v_gene: TRBV6-1; abundance: -; d_gene: -; len: 14; CDR3nt: TGTGCCAGCAGTGAAGCGGACTTGGTTACCTTTTTGGATTTT; CDR3aa: CASSEADLVTFLDF
j_gene: TRBJ2-4; v_gene: TRBV5-1; abundance: once; d_gene: -; len: 16; CDR3nt: TGCGCCAGCAGCTTAGGTACAGACATCGCCAAAAACATTCAGTACTTC; CDR3aa: CASSLGTDIAKNIQYF
j_gene: TRBJ1-5; v_gene: TRBV28; abundance: -; d_gene: TRBD1; len: 14; CDR3nt: TGTGCCAGCAGTTCCGGGACAGGGTCGATCTCCTGGCATTTT; CDR3aa: CASSSGTGSISWHF
j_gene: TRBJ2-2; v_gene: TRBV6-2/TRBV6-3; abundance: -; d_gene: TRBD2; len: 16; CDR3nt: TGTGCCAGCAGTTACAGGCGGGGGGGCCGGACCGGGGAGCTGTTTTTT; CDR3aa: CASSYRRGGRTGELFF
j_gene: TRBJ2-1; v_gene: TRBV3-1/TRBV3-2; abundance: once; d_gene: -; len: 13; CDR3nt: TGTGCCAGCAGCCAAGTACATGCAGGGGAGCAGTTCTTC; CDR3aa: CASSQVHAGEQFF
j_gene: TRBJ2-1; v_gene: TRBV14; abundance: -; d_gene: TRBD2; len: 16; CDR3nt: TGTGCCAGCAGCCAACAGAGCGGGGGGGCCTACAATGAGCAGTTCTTC; CDR3aa: CASSQQSGGAYNEQFF
j_gene: TRBJ1-6; v_gene: TRBV19; abundance: -; d_gene: -; len: 17; CDR3nt: TGTGCCAGTAGTATCACCGGGACTGGCTCCTATAATTCACCCCTCCACTTT; CDR3aa: CASSITGTGSYNSPLHF
j_gene: TRBJ2-3; v_gene: TRBV4-1; abundance: few; d_gene: -; len: 15; CDR3nt: TGCGCCAGCAGCCACCTGGGCGGGACAGAAGATACGCAGTATTTT; CDR3aa: CASSHLGGTEDTQYF